The 30 T cell receptor beta chains below come from one sample, sequenced in a study of shared clonotypes between healthy human individuals. The table came from immunoSEQ multiplex PCR; TCRdb's copy has only in-frame clones and leaves some out. Of more than 400,000 clones in the sample, approximately 95% were seen once. Material for sequencing was naive CD4+ T cells sorted from blood. The subset denotes: CD45RA+ positively selected. The receptors shown here come from a woman under 40 in good health.

The genes are TRBV6-1 and TRBJ2-3; 10 bases map to TRBD2. The ends lost 4 bases at V and 0 bases at J; junction bases unmatched: 4. The CDR3 has 16 residues. CDR1 and CDR2 (germline): MNHNS, SASEGT. CDR3 nucleotide sequence: TGTGCCAGCAGTGTCACGACTAGCGGGAGCACAGATACGCAGTATTTT. Protein: CASSVTTSGSTDTQYF.

This rearrangement joins TRBV5-1 to TRBJ1-5; the match to TRBD1 covers 7 bases. With 5 bases clipped from V and 5 bases from J, the junction kept 4 bases outside the gene matches. From germline, CDR1 is SGHRS and CDR2 YFSETQ. The CDR3 contains 13 residues. This CDR3 is CASSADRDQPQHF. The DNA of the CDR3 is TGCGCCAGCAGTGCTGACAGGGATCAGCCCCAGCATTTT.

The J gene is TRBJ1-5, the V gene TRBV7-2, with D possibly matching TRBD1 (5 bases). Trimming cost V 5 bases and J 1 base, with 12 bases left between them. Looked up from germline, CDR1 is SGHTA and CDR2 is FQGNSA. This CDR3 contains 15 residues. This CDR3 is CASSKDSLSNQPQHF. In nucleotides, the CDR3 is TGTGCCAGCAGCAAAGACAGCCTAAGCAATCAGCCCCAGCATTTT.

The genes are TRBV4-1 and TRBJ1-5, with D unresolved. CDR3 length: 12 residues. V lost 3 bases and J lost 8, with 8 bases in between. Looked up from germline, CDR1 is MGHRA and CDR2 is YSYEKL. CDR3 nucleotides: TGCGCCAGCAGCCAGCCCGCCGAGCCCCAGCATTTT. Translated, it gives CASSQPAEPQHF.

This chain uses TRBV30 with TRBJ2-2; 7 nucleotides align to TRBD2. The CDR3 totals 14 residues. The junction had 8 bases not matched to a gene; V was cut back by 5 bases and J by 5 bases. Per germline, CDR1 GTSNPN and CDR2 SVGIG (reference sequence). The CDR3 spells CAWGGLDGTGELFF. For the CDR3, the DNA is TGTGCCTGGGGAGGACTAGATGGTACCGGGGAGCTGTTTTTT.

This chain links TRBV2 with TRBJ1-1, with a weak D call TRBD1 (5 bases). The germline V gene encodes CDR1 SNHLY and CDR2 FYNNEI. V was trimmed by 3 bases and J by 2 bases, leaving 7 bases between them. CDR3 length equals 13 residues. This CDR3 is CASSERGNTEAFF. The CDR3 DNA reads TGTGCCAGCAGTGAGAGGGGAAACACTGAAGCTTTCTTT.

This clone was counted a single time. CDR3 sequence: CASSLRSSEQYF. Here the CDR3 DNA reads TGTGCCAGCAGCCTGAGATCTAGCGAGCAGTACTTC. The rearrangement uses TRBV28 and TRBJ2-7; D gene uncertain. Looked up from germline, CDR1 is MDHEN and CDR2 is SYDVKM. The CDR3 totals 12 residues. The ends were cut back, 6 bases at V and 6 bases at J, with 12 bases in the middle.

The chain carries TRBV27 and TRBJ2-1; 11 bases are shared with TRBD2. The CDR3 extends over 15 amino acids. Germline V gene sequence: CDR1 MNHEY, CDR2 SMNVEV (reference sequence). V lost 5 bases and J lost 3; bases outside the gene matches: 3. The CDR3: CASSASGRNYNEQFF. The CDR3 DNA follows: TGTGCCAGCAGTGCTAGCGGGAGGAACTACAATGAGCAGTTCTTC.

The chain combines TRBV6-1 with TRBJ1-4; a possible D gene is TRBD1 (6 bases). Germline V gene sequence: CDR1 MNHNS, CDR2 SASEGT. Between the trimmed V and J ends, which lost 5 bases and 4 bases, there was a span of 11 bases. This CDR3 is built from 14 residues. CDR3 DNA sequence: TGTGCCAGCAGTCAGGGGTTACTTAATGAAAAACTGTTTTTT. It yields the protein CASSQGLLNEKLFF.

The chain combines TRBV6-5 with TRBJ2-2, with a tentative D call TRBD1 (5 bases). V was cut by 3 bases and J by 2 bases, with 7 bases left in between. The CDR3 has 14 amino acids. CDR1 MNHEY and CDR2 SVGAGI come from the germline V gene. The CDR3 bases are TGTGCCAGCAGTTATGACAGTAACACCGGGGAGCTGTTTTTT. Translating gives CASSYDSNTGELFF.

This chain links TRBV10-3 with TRBJ2-7, with D perhaps TRBD2 (6 bases). The ends were cut back, 11 bases at V and 4 bases at J, with 15 bases in the middle. Germline-derived CDR1 and CDR2 are ENHRY and SYGVKD. CDR3 length equals 12 residues. CDR3 in amino acids: CAASRGGYEQYF. In nucleotides, the CDR3 is TGTGCCGCCAGTCGAGGAGGGTACGAGCAGTACTTC.

This clone was seen only a few times. The chain joins TRBV28 to TRBJ1-3; 7 bases are a match to TRBD1. The CDR3 runs 13 residues. The J segment lost 4 bases and the V segment lost 6 bases, leaving 3 bases of the junction unmatched. Per germline, CDR1 MDHEN and CDR2 SYDVKM. CDR3 amino acids: CASRSGQGNTIYF. CDR3 sequence (DNA): TGTGCCAGCAGGTCGGGACAGGGAAACACCATATATTTT. The full variable domain, completed using reference TRBV28 and TRBJ1-3, is DVKVTQSSRYLVKRTGEKVFLECVQDMDHENMFWYRQDPGLGLRLIYFSYDVKMKEKGDIPEGYSVSREKKERFSLILESASTNQTSMYLCASRSGQGNTIYFGEGSWLTVV.

The rearrangement joins TRBV28 to TRBJ2-3, with unresolved D. Germline CDR1 and CDR2: MDHEN and SYDVKM. V was clipped by 2 bases and J by 2 bases, with 20 bases between them. The CDR3 is made up of 18 amino acids. CDR3 sequence reads: CASSLESFGRYLTDTQYF. The CDR3 nucleotides read TGTGCCAGCAGTTTAGAGTCTTTCGGTCGCTACCTCACAGATACGCAGTATTTT.

The rearrangement links TRBV28 to TRBJ1-4; maybe TRBD1 (5 bases). The ends were cut back, 5 bases at V and 1 base at J, with 17 bases in the middle. Per the germline V gene, CDR1 is MDHEN and CDR2 is SYDVKM. The CDR3 is made up of 17 amino acids. CDR3: CASSTPGAGVTNEKLFF. CDR3 nucleotides: TGTGCCAGCAGTACCCCCGGGGCGGGCGTAACTAATGAAAAACTGTTTTTT. Using reference TRBV28 and TRBJ1-4 for the parts outside the CDR3, the full variable domain is DVKVTQSSRYLVKRTGEKVFLECVQDMDHENMFWYRQDPGLGLRLIYFSYDVKMKEKGDIPEGYSVSREKKERFSLILESASTNQTSMYLCASSTPGAGVTNEKLFFGSGTQLSVL.

This clone has just one count. The V and J genes are TRBV29-1 and TRBJ1-1, with no clear D. Germline CDR1 SQVTM, CDR2 ANQGSEA. V gave up 0 bases and J gave up 0 bases, with 5 bases separating them. This CDR3 comprises 13 residues. The CDR3 DNA reads as TGCAGCGTTGAAGAGGTAATGAACACTGAAGCTTTCTTT. It codes for CSVEEVMNTEAFF.

The chain couples TRBV7-7 to TRBJ2-5; 13 nucleotides match TRBD2. The V gene's germline CDR1 is SSHAT and CDR2 FNYEAQ (reference sequence). J gave up 5 bases and V 5 bases, and 5 bases lay outside the gene matches. There are 15 residues in the CDR3. In DNA form, the CDR3 reads TGTGCCAGCAGCCGAGGACTAGCGGGGGTTGAGACCCAGTACTTC. It translates to CASSRGLAGVETQYF.

The rearrangement links TRBV19 to TRBJ2-7; 13 bases agree with TRBD2. The CDR3 has 14 residues. Trimming removed 8 bases from V and 5 bases from J; junction bases left unmatched: 6. Germline CDR1 reads LNHDA; CDR2 reads SQIVND (reference sequence). As DNA, the CDR3 is TGTGCCAGTCGACTAGCGGGAGGAGTCGACGAGCAGTACTTC. Amino acid sequence: CASRLAGGVDEQYF.

The chain joins TRBV28 to TRBJ2-7; 14 bases are shared with TRBD2. This CDR3 is built from 16 residues. The V gene end was trimmed by 5 bases and the J gene end by 0 bases; junction bases not matched to a gene: 3. Germline V gene sequence: CDR1 MDHEN, CDR2 SYDVKM. Here the CDR3 reads CASSIGTSGSSYEQYF. CDR3 bases: TGTGCCAGCAGTATTGGGACTAGCGGGAGCTCCTACGAGCAGTACTTC.

This chain joins TRBV30 and TRBJ2-7; 7 bases map to TRBD2. Losses at the gene ends were 2 bases for V and 2 bases for J; bases not matched to a gene: 3. Germline assignment: CDR1 GTSNPN and CDR2 SVGIG (reference sequence). This CDR3 is 13 amino acids long. In nucleotides, the CDR3 is TGTGCCTGGAGTTCCGGGACTACCTACGAGCAGTACTTC. Translated, it gives CAWSSGTTYEQYF.

The chain recombines TRBV27 with TRBJ1-1; no definite D call. The length of the CDR3 is 12 residues. Trimming took off 8 bases at V and 0 bases at J, with 7 bases between the two ends. Germline-derived CDR1 and CDR2 are MNHEY and SMNVEV (reference sequence). CDR3 sequence (DNA): TGTGCCAGCCGATCTATGAACACTGAAGCTTTCTTT. It translates to CASRSMNTEAFF.

On this clone itself: Other DNA sequences of this sample code for an identical CDR3. This rearrangement joins TRBV5-1 to TRBJ1-1; no clear D gene. Germline V gives CDR1 SGHRS, CDR2 YFSETQ. V was shortened by 0 bases and J by 0 bases, with 9 bases between the two germline ends. The CDR3 has 15 amino acids. The CDR3: CASSLAAGMNTEAFF. CDR3 bases: TGCGCCAGCAGCTTGGCGGCGGGGATGAACACTGAAGCTTTCTTT.

J is TRBJ2-1 and V is TRBV6-4, with TRBD1 matching over 9 bases. After removal of 10 bases from V and 12 bases from J, the junction contained 16 bases not matched to a gene. Germline CDR1 MRHNA, CDR2 SNTAGT. The CDR3 is 14 residues long. CDR3 nucleotide sequence: TGTGCCACCCGATTACGGGACAGGGAGTTTTGGCAGTTCTTC. Its protein product is CATRLRDREFWQFF.

CDR3 protein: CASSIWTGENTGELFF. DNA of the CDR3: TGTGCCAGTAGTATCTGGACAGGGGAAAACACCGGGGAGCTGTTTTTT. This chain connects TRBV19 to TRBJ2-2, with 9 bases aligning to TRBD1. CDR3 length equals 16 residues. Trimming took 3 bases from V and 2 from J; bases not matched to a gene: 4. Germline V CDR1 and CDR2: LNHDA, SQIVND (reference sequence).

This clone appeared a single time. The V call is TRBV19, the J call TRBJ1-1; no firm D call. CDR3 length equals 15 residues. V was trimmed by 5 bases and J by 0 bases, leaving 13 bases between them. Germline V gives CDR1 LNHDA, CDR2 SQIVND (reference sequence). In DNA, the CDR3 is TGTGCCAGTAGTCCAAGGACCGATATGAACACTGAAGCTTTCTTT. As protein: CASSPRTDMNTEAFF.

This chain uses TRBV27 with TRBJ1-1; maybe TRBD1 (5 bases). Trimming removed 4 bases from V and 0 bases from J, with 12 bases in between. The germline CDR1 and CDR2 sequences are MNHEY and SMNVEV (reference sequence). The CDR3 is 15 residues long. Here the CDR3 DNA reads TGTGCCAGCAGTTCGGCGGGCAGGGTGAACACTGAAGCTTTCTTT. This codes for CASSSAGRVNTEAFF.

The chain recombines TRBV11-2 with TRBJ1-1; no reliable D call. From germline, CDR1 is SGHAT and CDR2 FQNNGV. The V gene lost 5 bases and the J gene lost 2 bases, with 21 bases spanning the gap. The CDR3 runs 17 residues. Here the CDR3 reads CASSPSFPSLGNTEAFF. The CDR3 bases are TGTGCCAGCAGCCCCAGCTTCCCGAGTTTGGGTAACACTGAAGCTTTCTTT.

The chain joins TRBV9 to TRBJ2-5; 10 bases agree with TRBD2. The CDR3 is made up of 16 amino acids. Germline assignment: CDR1 SGDLS and CDR2 YYNGEE. After removal of 0 bases from V and 5 bases from J, the junction contained 7 bases not matched to a gene. The CDR3: CASSVDGLAVGETQYF. CDR3 sequence (DNA): TGTGCCAGCAGCGTAGATGGACTAGCGGTGGGGGAGACCCAGTACTTC.

The rearrangement uses TRBV4-1 and TRBJ2-6, with D maybe TRBD2 (6 bases). The CDR3 is 17 amino acids. The V and J ends lost 3 bases and 0 bases respectively, with 12 bases between them. The germline V gene encodes CDR1 MGHRA and CDR2 YSYEKL. CDR3 in amino acids: CASSQGTSRSGANVLTF. The CDR3, as DNA: TGCGCCAGCAGCCAGGGGACTTCCCGCTCTGGGGCCAACGTCCTGACTTTC.

To note about this clone: Relative to the germline gene, one junction end is altered; a read error may explain this. The chain couples TRBV25-1 to TRBJ2-3; 8 bases line up with TRBD2. The CDR3 contains 13 residues. Looked up from germline, CDR1 is MGHDK and CDR2 is SYGVNS. The CDR3 DNA reads as TGTGCCAGCAGTCTAGCCGGGGTAGCGGGAATTGATTTT. It specifies CASSLAGVAGIDF.

The V and J genes are TRBV6-5 and TRBJ2-3, with D possibly matching TRBD2 (6 bases). This CDR3 spans 15 amino acids. The germline V and J ends were trimmed by 0 bases and 3 bases, with 10 bases remaining between them. Germline V gene sequence: CDR1 MNHEY, CDR2 SVGAGI. The CDR3 loop reads CASSYSGSWTDTQYF. The CDR3 DNA is TGTGCCAGCAGTTACTCCGGGAGTTGGACAGATACGCAGTATTTT.